This TCR beta chain was identified during a study of cytomegalovirus exposure and HLA in healthy donors. Study-level findings and limits: At a 0.05 false discovery rate, a later analysis found 18,000 or so TCR beta sequences to be associated with HLA alleles.

In regard to this clone: The antigen is undetermined.

The study ran its PCR with 60 Vbeta and 13 Jbeta primers. Repertoires were generated with immunoSEQ multiplex PCR, while TCRdb's copy carries only in-frame clones and drops some. The data contain roughly 140,000 clones, around 82% of them singletons. Germline V gene sequence: CDR1 SGHNT, CDR2 YENEEA. The ends were cut back, 3 bases at V and 4 bases at J, with 16 bases in the middle. The CDR3 runs to 16 residues. The specimen sequenced was PBMCs. This rearrangement joins TRBV11-3 to TRBJ2-1, with a weak D call TRBD2 (6 bases). The TCR originated in a middle-aged man in good health and CMV-seropositive. CDR3 sequence (DNA): TGTGCCAGCAGCTTGCCGGAGGGTTCCCCTTACAATGAGCAGTTCTTC. Translating gives CASSLPEGSPYNEQFF.